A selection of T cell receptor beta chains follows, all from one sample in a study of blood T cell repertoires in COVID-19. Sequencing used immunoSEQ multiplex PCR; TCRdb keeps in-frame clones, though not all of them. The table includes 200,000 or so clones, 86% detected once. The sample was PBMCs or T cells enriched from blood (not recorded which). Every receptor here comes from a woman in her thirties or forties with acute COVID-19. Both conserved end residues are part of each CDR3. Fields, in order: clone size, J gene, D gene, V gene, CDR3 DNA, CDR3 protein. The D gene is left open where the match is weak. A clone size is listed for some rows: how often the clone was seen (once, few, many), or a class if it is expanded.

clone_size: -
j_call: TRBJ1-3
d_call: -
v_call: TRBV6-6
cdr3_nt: TGTGCCAGCAGTTACGTACAGTCCTCTGGAAACACCATATATTTT
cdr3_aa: CASSYVQSSGNTIYF

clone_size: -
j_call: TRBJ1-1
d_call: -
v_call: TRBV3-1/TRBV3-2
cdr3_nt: TGTGCCAGCAGCCCTATGACAGGACGGAGAGCTTTCTTT
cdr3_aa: CASSPMTGRRAFF

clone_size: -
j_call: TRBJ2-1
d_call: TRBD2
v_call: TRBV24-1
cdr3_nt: TGTGCCACCAGTGACCTACTAGCGGGGGATTACAATGAGCAGTTCTTC
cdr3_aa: CATSDLLAGDYNEQFF

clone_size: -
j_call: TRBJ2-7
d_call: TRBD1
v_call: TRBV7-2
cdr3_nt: TGTGCCAGCAGCCCCGACAGGGGGCGAGTGAACGAGCAGTACTTC
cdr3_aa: CASSPDRGRVNEQYF

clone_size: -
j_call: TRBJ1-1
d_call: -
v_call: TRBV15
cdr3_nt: TGTGCCACCAGCAGAGTTCAGGGTTTAGGGGAAGCTTTCTTT
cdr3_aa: CATSRVQGLGEAFF

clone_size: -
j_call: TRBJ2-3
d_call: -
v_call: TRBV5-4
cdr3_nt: TGTGCCAGCAGCCGGGAACTTGGCCGTACAGATACGCAGTATTTT
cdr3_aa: CASSRELGRTDTQYF

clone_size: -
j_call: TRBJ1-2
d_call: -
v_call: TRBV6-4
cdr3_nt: TGTGCCAGCAGTGACTCGATGAACAGCCGACCTCGTTTCTATGGCTACACCTTC
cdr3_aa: CASSDSMNSRPRFYGYTF

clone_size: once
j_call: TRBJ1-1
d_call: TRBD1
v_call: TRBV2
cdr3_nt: TGTGCCAGCAGGCAGAGACAGGGGTCGAACACTGAAGCTTTCTTT
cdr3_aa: CASRQRQGSNTEAFF

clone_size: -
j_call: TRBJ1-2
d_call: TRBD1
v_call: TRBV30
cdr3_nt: TGTGCCTGGAGCGGGACAGGGGACTATGGCTACACCTTC
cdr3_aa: CAWSGTGDYGYTF

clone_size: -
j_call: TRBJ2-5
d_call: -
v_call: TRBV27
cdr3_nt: TGTGCCAGCAGTTTTGGAGGGCAAGAGACCCAGTACTTC
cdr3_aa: CASSFGGQETQYF

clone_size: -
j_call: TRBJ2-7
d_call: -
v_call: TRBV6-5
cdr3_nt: TGTGCCACTAGACGAGGCTACGAGCAGTACTTC
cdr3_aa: CATRRGYEQYF

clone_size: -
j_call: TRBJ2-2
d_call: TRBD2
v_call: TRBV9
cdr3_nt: TGTGCCAGCAGCGGGGCTAGCGGGACCGGGGAGCTGTTTTTT
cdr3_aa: CASSGASGTGELFF

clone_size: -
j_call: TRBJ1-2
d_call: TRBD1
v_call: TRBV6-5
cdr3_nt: TGTGCCAGCAGTACTGGACAGGGCCTCTATGGCTACACCTTC
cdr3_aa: CASSTGQGLYGYTF

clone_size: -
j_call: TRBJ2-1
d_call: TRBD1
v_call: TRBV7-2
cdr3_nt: TGTGCCAGCAGCACCGGGACAGGGCGGCCCAATGAGCAGTTCTTC
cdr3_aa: CASSTGTGRPNEQFF

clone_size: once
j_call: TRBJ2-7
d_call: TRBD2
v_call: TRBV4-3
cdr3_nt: TGCGCCAGCAGCCAGACTAGCGGGGGTTCCTACGAGCAGTACTTC
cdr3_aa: CASSQTSGGSYEQYF

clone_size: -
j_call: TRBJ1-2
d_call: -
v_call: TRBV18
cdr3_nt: TGTGCCAGCTCACCGACCAGGGAGGGCGGGGTTGGCGGCTACACCTTC
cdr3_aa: CASSPTREGGVGGYTF

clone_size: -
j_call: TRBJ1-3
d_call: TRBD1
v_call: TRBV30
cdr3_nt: TGTGCCTGGAGTGTACCCTTTCCATCGACAGGGGGCTCTGGAAACACCATATATTTT
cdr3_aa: CAWSVPFPSTGGSGNTIYF

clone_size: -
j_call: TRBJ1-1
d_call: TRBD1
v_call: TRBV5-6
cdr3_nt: TGTGCCAGCAGCTTAAGACAGGGGGAGTTGAACACTGAAGCTTTCTTT
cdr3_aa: CASSLRQGELNTEAFF

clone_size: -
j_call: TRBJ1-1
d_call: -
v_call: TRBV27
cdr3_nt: TGTGCCAGCAGTTTATCCGGGTGGAACACTGAAGCTTTCTTT
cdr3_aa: CASSLSGWNTEAFF

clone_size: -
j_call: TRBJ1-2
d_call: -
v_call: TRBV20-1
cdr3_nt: TGCAGTGCTAGAGATCCGGGTTACTACACCTTC
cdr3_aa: CSARDPGYYTF

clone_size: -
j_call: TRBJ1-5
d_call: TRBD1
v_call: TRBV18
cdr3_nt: TGTGCCAGCTCCCGAGGGACAGGGGGTAATCAGCCCCAGCATTTT
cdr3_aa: CASSRGTGGNQPQHF

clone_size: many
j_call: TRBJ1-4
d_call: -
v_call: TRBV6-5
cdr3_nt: TGTGCCAGCACCTTCGACCCGACAGGCGGTGAAAAACTGTTTTTT
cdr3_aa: CASTFDPTGGEKLFF

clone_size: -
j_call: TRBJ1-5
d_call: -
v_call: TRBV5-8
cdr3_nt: TGTGCCAGCAGTCACGGCGGGTCCCAGCATTTT
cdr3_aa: CASSHGGSQHF

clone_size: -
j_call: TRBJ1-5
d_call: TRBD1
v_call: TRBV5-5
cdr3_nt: TGTGCCAGCACCGAGGGACAGGGTCTGGATCAGCCCCAGCATTTT
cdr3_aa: CASTEGQGLDQPQHF

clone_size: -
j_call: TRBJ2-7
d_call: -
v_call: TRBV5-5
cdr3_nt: TGTGCCAGCAGCTTTTTGGCAGGGTCCTACGAGCAGTACTTC
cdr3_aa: CASSFLAGSYEQYF

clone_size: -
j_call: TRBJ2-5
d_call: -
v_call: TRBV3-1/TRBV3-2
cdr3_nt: TGTGCCAGCAGCCGAGCTGCCGTTGGGACCCAGTACTTC
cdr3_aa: CASSRAAVGTQYF